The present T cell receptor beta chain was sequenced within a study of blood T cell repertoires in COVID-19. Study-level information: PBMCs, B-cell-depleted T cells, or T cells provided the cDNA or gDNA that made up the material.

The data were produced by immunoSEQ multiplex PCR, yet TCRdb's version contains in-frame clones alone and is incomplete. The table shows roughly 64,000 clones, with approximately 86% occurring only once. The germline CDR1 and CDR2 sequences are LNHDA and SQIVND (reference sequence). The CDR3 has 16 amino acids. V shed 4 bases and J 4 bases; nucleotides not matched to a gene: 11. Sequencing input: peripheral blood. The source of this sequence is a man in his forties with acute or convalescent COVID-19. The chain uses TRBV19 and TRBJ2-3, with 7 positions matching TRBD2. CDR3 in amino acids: CASSTLLATTADTQYF. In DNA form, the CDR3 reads TGTGCCAGTAGTACACTACTAGCGACAACGGCAGATACGCAGTATTTT.